A selection of T cell receptor beta chains follows, all from one sample in a study of Graves' ophthalmopathy and Graves' hyperthyroidism. TCRdb re-analysed the multiplex PCR reads in MiXCR, keeping a single row per CDR3 protein. The repertoire consists of a few hundred thousand distinct CDR3 sequences, with under 45% occurring once and the leading ten covering around 4.6%. Sequencing input: peripheral blood or thyroid tissue (not recorded which). The origin of the receptors is an adult man with Graves' hyperthyroidism. Each CDR3 is given with its conserved first and last residue. The D gene is left open where the match is weak. Clone size is given for some rows only: seen once, a few or many times, or a class if the clone is expanded.

>many|TRBJ1-1|13|TRBD1|TRBV20-1
TGCAGCGAACTACAGGGGACGAACACTGAAGCTTTCTTT
CSELQGTNTEAFF
>NA|TRBJ2-7|17|TRBD2|TRBV15
TGTGCCACCAGCAGAGATCCAGGGGAGCGGGAGGGACCCGAGCAGTACTTC
CATSRDPGEREGPEQYF
>NA|TRBJ1-2|17|TRBD1|TRBV28
TGTGCCAGCAGTGCTCCCGGGACAGGGGGTCGAAGCTATGGCTACACCTTC
CASSAPGTGGRSYGYTF
>many|TRBJ2-2|14|NA|TRBV20-1
TGCAGTGCTAGAGATGCAGGGTTCGCCGGGGAGCTGTTTTTT
CSARDAGFAGELFF
>NA|TRBJ2-6|17|TRBD1|TRBV29-1
TGCAGCGTTGACGGGACAGGGGGGTACACCGGGGCCAACGTCCTGACTTTC
CSVDGTGGYTGANVLTF
>many|TRBJ1-1|14|NA|TRBV13
TGTGCCAGCAGCTTAACTTCCTCCGGTAATGAAGCTTTCTTT
CASSLTSSGNEAFF
>few|TRBJ2-3|15|TRBD2|TRBV2
TGTGCCACCAGTGAGCCCGGGACTAGTCCAGATACGCAGTATTTT
CATSEPGTSPDTQYF
>few|TRBJ1-2|15|NA|TRBV12-5
TGTGCTAGTGGTTTGCCGCCGGGCTTTGGCTATGGCTACACCTTC
CASGLPPGFGYGYTF
>NA|TRBJ2-3|14|NA|TRBV2
TGTGCCAGCAGGCTTATACTAAGCACAGATACGCAGTATTTT
CASRLILSTDTQYF
>many|TRBJ1-2|15|TRBD1|TRBV7-2
TGTGCCAGCAGCTCCGGGACAGGGGGCGCGTGGGGCTACACCTTC
CASSSGTGGAWGYTF
>NA|TRBJ2-5|13|NA|TRBV24-1
TGTGCCACCAGTGATTGGGTCGGAGAGACCCAGTACTTC
CATSDWVGETQYF
>NA|TRBJ1-6|15|NA|TRBV12-5
TGTGCTAGTGGTTTGGACAGGGCGAATAATTCACCCCTCCACTTT
CASGLDRANNSPLHF
>once|TRBJ1-1|14|NA|TRBV6-1
NA
CANSVFGGGTEASF
>NA|TRBJ1-4|14|TRBD1|TRBV10-3
TGTGCCATCAGTGAGGACAGGGGCAATGAAAAACTGTTTTTT
CAISEDRGNEKLFF
>many|TRBJ1-1|12|NA|TRBV2
TGTGCCAGCAGTGAACGGGGCACTGAAGCTTTCTTT
CASSERGTEAFF
>few|TRBJ2-7|13|TRBD2|TRBV2
TGTGCCAGCAGATCGGGAGGATTCTACGAGCAGTACTTC
CASRSGGFYEQYF
>many|TRBJ1-1|15|NA|TRBV6-5
TGTGCCAGCAGTTACTCGCTCAGCTCGAACACTGAAGCTTTCTTT
CASSYSLSSNTEAFF
>many|TRBJ1-2|15|NA|TRBV7-2
TGTGCCAGCAGCTTAGTCCCTACAATAGGGGATGGCTACACCTTC
CASSLVPTIGDGYTF
>NA|TRBJ1-1|14|TRBD1|TRBV9
TGTGCCAGCTCAGCCACAGGGGGGAACACTGAAGCTTTCTTT
CASSATGGNTEAFF
>NA|TRBJ2-1|15|TRBD2|TRBV5-6
TGTGCCAGCAGCTTGGGGACTAGCCGCTACAATGAGCAGTTCTTC
CASSLGTSRYNEQFF
>NA|TRBJ2-1|14|TRBD1|TRBV6-1
TGTGCCAGCAGGGCGACAGGGGTCACCAATGAGCAGTTCTTC
CASRATGVTNEQFF
>NA|TRBJ2-7|20|NA|TRBV15
TGTGCCACCAGCAGTGGTAGCGTAGCGGCCTACACCGGGGAATCCTACGAGCAGTACTTC
CATSSGSVAAYTGESYEQYF
>once|TRBJ1-4|15|NA|TRBV5-1
TGCGCCAGCAGCTTGGGCGGGGGAAGCGATGAAAAACTGTTTTTT
CASSLGGGSDEKLFF
>NA|TRBJ1-5|16|TRBD1|TRBV20-1
TGCAGTGCTAGAGACCCCGGGACAGGGTCCGATCAGCCCCAGCATTTT
CSARDPGTGSDQPQHF
>NA|TRBJ2-7|17|NA|TRBV9
TGTGCCAGCAGCGTAACGACAGGGATCGGGGAGGCATACGAGCAGTACTTC
CASSVTTGIGEAYEQYF
>few|TRBJ2-2|16|NA|TRBV27
TGTGCCAGCAGTCTAACCCCTAGGGCGGTGATCGGGGAGCTGTTTTTT
CASSLTPRAVIGELFF
>few|TRBJ1-2|11|NA|TRBV30
TGTGCCTGGCGCTCCAGGGGTGGCTACACCTTC
CAWRSRGGYTF
>NA|TRBJ2-5|12|NA|TRBV29-1
TGCAGCGTTGCTGAGGGGTCTCAGCCCCAGTACTTC
CSVAEGSQPQYF
>NA|TRBJ1-2|17|NA|TRBV7-6
TGTGCCAGCAGCTTAGGCGCGGGAGGTGGGTGGAGCTATGGCTACACCTTC
CASSLGAGGGWSYGYTF
>many|TRBJ1-1|16|TRBD1|TRBV5-1
TGCGCCAGCAGTTTGGGTCAACAGGGGACGGGGACTGAAGCTTTCTTT
CASSLGQQGTGTEAFF
>NA|TRBJ2-5|13|NA|TRBV20-1
TGCAGTGCTAGTGGGGGAAGCCAAGAGACCCAGTACTTC
CSASGGSQETQYF
>NA|TRBJ2-2|15|TRBD1|TRBV2
TGTGCCAGCAGTGAAGCGAGGGGGCCCACCGGGGAGCTGTTTTTT
CASSEARGPTGELFF
>few|TRBJ2-7|17|NA|TRBV6-5
TGTGCCAGCAGTTACGGGCAGTCGGCGCTTAGCTCCTACGAGCAGTACTTC
CASSYGQSALSSYEQYF
>NA|TRBJ2-5|12|TRBD1|TRBV2
TGTGCCAGCAGTGAGCCGACAGGGGCCCAGTACTTC
CASSEPTGAQYF
>many|TRBJ1-5|18|NA|TRBV6-4
TGTGCCAGCAGTGGATGGGTACGGACGAGTGTTTCCAATCAGCCCCAGCATTTT
CASSGWVRTSVSNQPQHF
>many|TRBJ1-2|12|NA|TRBV29-1
TGCAGCGCTCCTACAGGAAACTATGGCTACACCTTC
CSAPTGNYGYTF
>many|TRBJ2-7|14|NA|TRBV29-1
TGCAGCGTTGCGCCGCGGGAACTCTCCTACGAGCAGTACTTC
CSVAPRELSYEQYF
>few|TRBJ1-1|17|TRBD1|TRBV5-1
TGCGCCAGCAGCCCTGCTTTTGCGGGACAGATGAACACTGAAGCTTTCTTT
CASSPAFAGQMNTEAFF
>NA|TRBJ2-1|13|NA|TRBV7-9
TGTGCCAGCAGCTCCCGGAATGGAGGTGAGCAGTTCTTC
CASSSRNGGEQFF
>many|TRBJ2-7|16|TRBD1|TRBV29-1
TGCAGCGTTGAAGATCCGGAGACAGGGGGCATCTACGAGCAGTACTTC
CSVEDPETGGIYEQYF
>NA|TRBJ2-5|16|NA|TRBV7-2
TGTGCCAGCAGCTTAATGAGCGGAACGTATCAAGAGACCCAGTACTTC
CASSLMSGTYQETQYF
>many|TRBJ2-5|15|TRBD2|TRBV7-9
TGTGCCAGCAGCCCTCAGTTAGCGGGACGAGAGACCCAGTACTTC
CASSPQLAGRETQYF
>NA|TRBJ2-7|14|NA|TRBV7-9
TGTGCCAGCAGCTTCCGGGACAAGTCCTACGAGCAGTACTTC
CASSFRDKSYEQYF
>few|TRBJ1-2|15|NA|TRBV18
TGTGCCAGCTCACGAGACATCCAAGCTAACTATGGCTACACCTTC
CASSRDIQANYGYTF
>NA|TRBJ1-5|13|NA|TRBV7-2
TGTGCCAGCAGCTTAGATGATGGGGATTCGGGGCATTTT
CASSLDDGDSGHF
>NA|TRBJ1-1|15|NA|TRBV9
TGTGCCAGCAGCGTAGGTCCAGGGAGGGGAACTGAAGCTTTCTTT
CASSVGPGRGTEAFF
>many|TRBJ2-7|13|NA|TRBV5-4
TGTGCCAGCAGCGGGCTAGCGAGCCACGAGCAGTACTTC
CASSGLASHEQYF
>NA|TRBJ2-3|15|NA|TRBV7-9
TGTGCCAGCAGCTACCTAGCGTCCTTTCCGGATACGCAGTATTTT
CASSYLASFPDTQYF
>NA|TRBJ1-2|16|NA|TRBV12-3/TRBV12-4
TGTGCCAGCAGTTTAGCAGGGATCCCCCAGCATTATGGCTACACCTTC
CASSLAGIPQHYGYTF
>few|TRBJ2-2|14|NA|TRBV20-1
TGCAGTGCTATACAAGCAGGGATGGGCGGGGAGCTGTTTTTT
CSAIQAGMGGELFF
>NA|TRBJ2-7|13|NA|TRBV5-1
TGCGCCAGTACAGGAACAGCTAACTACGAGCAGTACTTC
CASTGTANYEQYF
>NA|TRBJ1-2|14|TRBD1|TRBV28
TGTGCCAGCAGTTCTCAAGGGGGCTGGTATGGCTACACCTTC
CASSSQGGWYGYTF
>NA|TRBJ2-7|17|TRBD1|TRBV19
TGTGCCAGTAGTGCGAGCATCCGGGACAGGGGGGACTACGAGCAGTACTTC
CASSASIRDRGDYEQYF
>few|TRBJ2-2|18|TRBD2|TRBV7-9
TGTGCCAGCAGCTTAGTTCGACTAGCGGGAGGGATCACCGGGGAGCTGTTTTTT
CASSLVRLAGGITGELFF
>many|TRBJ1-2|14|NA|TRBV11-3
TGTGCCAGCAGCTTCCGGGACGGAGCCTATGGCTACACCTTC
CASSFRDGAYGYTF
>NA|TRBJ2-1|12|NA|TRBV6-5
TGTGCCAGCAGGGAACAGGGCCGGGAGCAGTTCTTC
CASREQGREQFF
>NA|TRBJ1-2|16|TRBD1|TRBV10-3
TGTGCCATCAGTGAGTGGGGGGTAGGGGGCAACTATGGCTACACCTTC
CAISEWGVGGNYGYTF
>once|TRBJ2-1|13|NA|TRBV2
TGTGCCAGCAGTGTAGGACCCCCGAATGAGCAGTTCTTC
CASSVGPPNEQFF
>many|TRBJ2-7|16|TRBD1|TRBV15
TGTGCCACCAGCAGAGCCGGGGACAGGGGGAGAGACGAGCAGTACTTC
CATSRAGDRGRDEQYF
>NA|TRBJ1-2|15|TRBD1|TRBV20-1
TGCAGCGAAGGGCAAGGGACAGGGTTGGACTATGGCTACACCTTC
CSEGQGTGLDYGYTF